The 17 T cell receptor beta chains reported below all come from one sample, sequenced in a study of shared clonotypes between healthy human individuals. This table comes from immunoSEQ multiplex PCR, and its TCRdb copy is limited to in-frame clones, with some not included. The data contain some 2.3 million clones, 85% to 95% of them singletons. Source material: naive CD4+ T cells from PBMCs. The subset here: CD45RA+ positively selected. The receptors derive from a man aged 18-30 years in good health. Some clones in this sample may be carry-over from other donors' samples.

CDR3 in amino acids: CASSIVGGSGNQPQHF. CDR3 nucleotides: TGTGCCAGTAGTATAGTAGGCGGAAGTGGCAATCAGCCCCAGCATTTT. This sequence joins TRBV19 and TRBJ1-5; D is unclear. Germline lookup yields CDR1 LNHDA and CDR2 SQIVND (reference sequence). V was clipped by 1 base and J by 2 bases, with 12 bases between them. The CDR3 sequence is 16 residues long.

The chain is built from TRBV5-1 and TRBJ1-3; 7 bases agree with TRBD1. V dropped 4 bases and J dropped 0; count of bases not matched to a gene: 7. The germline V gene has CDR1 SGHRS and CDR2 YFSETQ. This CDR3 has 16 amino acids. The DNA for the CDR3 is TGCGCCAGCAGCCCCGGGACAGCTTACTCTGGAAACACCATATATTTT. It encodes CASSPGTAYSGNTIYF.

The V call is TRBV5-1, the J call TRBJ2-3; D gene ambiguous. This CDR3 is 15 amino acids long. Germline V gene sequence: CDR1 SGHRS, CDR2 YFSETQ. The ends were cut back, 3 bases at V and 4 bases at J, with 15 bases in the middle. The DNA of the CDR3 is TGCGCCAGCAGCTCCGGCAGGCCCGTCGCAGATACGCAGTATTTT. Translating gives CASSSGRPVADTQYF.

V and J are TRBV7-2 and TRBJ2-1; 9 bases are a match to TRBD1. The CDR3 covers 15 residues. The germline gives CDR1 SGHTA, CDR2 FQGNSA. V lost 4 bases and J lost 4; bases outside the gene matches: 5. The CDR3 sequence is CASSYDRGIYNEQFF. The CDR3 nucleotides read TGTGCCAGCAGCTACGACAGGGGGATTTACAATGAGCAGTTCTTC. Full variable domain (missing parts from reference TRBV7-2 and TRBJ2-1): GAGVSQSPSNKVTEKGKDVELRCDPISGHTALYWYRQSLGQGLEFLIYFQGNSAPDKSGLPSDRFSAERTGGSVSTLTIQRTQQEDSAVYLCASSYDRGIYNEQFFGPGTRLTVL.

The V gene is TRBV11-2, the J gene TRBJ2-7; 8 bases align to TRBD1. The J segment lost 6 bases and the V segment lost 5 bases, leaving 9 bases of the junction unmatched. Germline CDR1 and CDR2: SGHAT and FQNNGV. CDR3 length: 14 amino acids. The CDR3 here is CASSPGQGRSEQYF. CDR3 in DNA: TGTGCCAGCAGCCCCGGACAGGGTAGATCCGAGCAGTACTTC.

V is TRBV30 and J is TRBJ2-7; D uncertain. Germline V gene lookup returns CDR1 GTSNPN and CDR2 SVGIG (reference sequence). The CDR3 length is 14 residues. The V and J ends lost 5 bases and 0 bases respectively, with 14 bases between them. CDR3 DNA: TGTGCCTGGGGCAGCAGCCCGGCCTCCTACGAGCAGTACTTC. Protein sequence: CAWGSSPASYEQYF.

This clone was detected only once. The rearrangement joins TRBV5-1 to TRBJ2-7; tentative D call: TRBD2 (5 bases). Germline V gives CDR1 SGHRS, CDR2 YFSETQ. V lost 2 bases and J 4 bases, leaving 10 bases between the germline ends. This CDR3 is 13 amino acids long. CDR3 DNA: TGCGCCAGCAGCTTCGGGGTTGGGTACGAGCAGTACTTC. Encoded protein: CASSFGVGYEQYF.

The J gene is TRBJ1-1, the V gene TRBV29-1, with 10 bases identical to TRBD1. The CDR3 loop spans 14 amino acids. With V trimmed by 5 bases and J by 4 bases, 7 bases remained unmatched. From germline, CDR1 is SQVTM and CDR2 ANQGSEA. This CDR3 is CSVREDRGLTEAFF. The CDR3 coding sequence is TGCAGCGTTCGGGAAGACAGGGGGCTCACTGAAGCTTTCTTT.

The rearrangement joins TRBV28 to TRBJ2-7, with D perhaps matching TRBD1 (6 bases). This CDR3 has 16 residues. The germline CDR1 and CDR2 sequences are MDHEN and SYDVKM. With 6 bases removed from V and 4 bases from J, the gap between germline ends came to 22 bases. The CDR3 region has the DNA TGTGCCAGCAGGTCAACAGGGAATCGAGAAGGTTACGAGCAGTACTTC. It encodes CASRSTGNREGYEQYF.

The chain employs TRBV10-3 and TRBJ1-5; TRBD1 matches at 7 bases. The CDR3 contains 14 residues. CDR1 and CDR2 (germline): ENHRY, SYGVKD. The ends lost 5 bases at V and 2 bases at J; junction bases unmatched: 3. CDR3 loop: CAISKTGGNQPQHF. The CDR3 DNA reads as TGTGCCATCAGTAAAACAGGGGGCAATCAGCCCCAGCATTTT.

This clone was observed once. CDR3 region: CASSLTRPMNTEAFF. The CDR3 nucleotides read TGTGCCAGCAGCTTAACCCGACCGATGAACACTGAAGCTTTCTTT. This chain uses TRBV5-4 with TRBJ1-1; unclear D gene. The ends were cut back, 2 bases at V and 0 bases at J, with 11 bases in the middle. Germline lookup yields CDR1 SGHNT and CDR2 YYREEE (reference sequence). The CDR3 covers 15 residues.

The chain employs TRBV28 and TRBJ2-1; D may be TRBD2 (5 bases). From germline, CDR1 is MDHEN and CDR2 SYDVKM. The CDR3 extends over 16 amino acids. Deletions cut 4 bases from V and 2 bases from J, with 15 bases between. The CDR3 DNA reads as TGTGCCAGCAGTTCGCGTATTGCGGGTACCTACAATGAGCAGTTCTTC. This encodes CASSSRIAGTYNEQFF.

This chain joins TRBV6-5 and TRBJ1-5; D is ambiguous. CDR3 length: 15 amino acids. V lost 4 bases to trimming and J lost 9 bases, with 19 bases between them. Germline assignment: CDR1 MNHEY and CDR2 SVGAGI. CDR3 residues: CASSSEHGPLGPQHF. CDR3 in DNA: TGTGCCAGCAGTTCTGAACATGGCCCCTTAGGGCCCCAGCATTTT.

This rearrangement joins TRBV2 to TRBJ1-5; D is ambiguous. V shed 6 bases and J shed 4 bases, with 13 bases lying between them. CDR1 SNHLY and CDR2 FYNNEI come from the germline V gene. The CDR3 loop spans 14 amino acids. CDR3 region: CASSGPYLNQPQHF. The CDR3 DNA sequence: TGTGCCAGCAGCGGGCCCTACCTGAATCAGCCCCAGCATTTT.

The V gene is TRBV28, the J gene TRBJ1-1, with D tentatively TRBD1 (5 bases). This CDR3 is 15 amino acids long. V was trimmed by 0 bases and J by 1 base, leaving 9 bases between them. Germline loops: CDR1 MDHEN, CDR2 SYDVKM. The chain's CDR3 is CASSLWGPRNTEAFF. CDR3 nucleotides: TGTGCCAGCAGTTTATGGGGACCGAGGAACACTGAAGCTTTCTTT. The whole variable domain, remainder taken from reference TRBV28 and TRBJ1-1, is DVKVTQSSRYLVKRTGEKVFLECVQDMDHENMFWYRQDPGLGLRLIYFSYDVKMKEKGDIPEGYSVSREKKERFSLILESASTNQTSMYLCASSLWGPRNTEAFFGQGTRLTVV.

This chain uses TRBV29-1 with TRBJ2-3, with a weak D call TRBD2 (6 bases). The germline V gene encodes CDR1 SQVTM and CDR2 ANQGSEA. V lost 5 bases and J 4 bases, leaving 10 bases between the germline ends. This CDR3 comprises 12 residues. This CDR3 reads CSVRWEADTQYF. Written as DNA, the CDR3 is TGCAGCGTTCGGTGGGAGGCAGATACGCAGTATTTT.

The V and J genes are TRBV28 and TRBJ1-2; 11 bases are shared with TRBD1. The CDR3 sequence is 17 residues long. V shed 5 bases and J 4 bases; nucleotides not matched to a gene: 12. The germline gives CDR1 MDHEN, CDR2 SYDVKM. In nucleotides, the CDR3 is TGTGCCAGCAGTCCCCAATCATCCGGGACAGGGGGCTATGGCTACACCTTC. This translates into CASSPQSSGTGGYGYTF.